These T cell receptor beta chains were read from a single sample in a study of blood T cells in healthy people across ages. TCRdb called the 5' RACE reads again in MiXCR, with one record for every CDR3 protein. The profile shows some 710,000 distinct CDR3 sequences, about half of them singletons. Sample: blood. The receptor set was obtained from a man older than 75 in good health. The CDR3 runs from the conserved cysteine through the conserved F or W. D genes are given only for firm matches. Some rows have no size entry. The others give once, few or many, or a class for an expanded clone.

TRBJ2-7	TRBV20-1	few	TRBD2	CSATSGSLTYEQYF	TGCAGTGCGACTAGCGGGAGCCTTACCTACGAGCAGTACTTC
TRBJ2-3	TRBV10-2	NA	TRBD1	CASSESGQGRATQYF	TGCGCCAGCAGTGAGTCGGGACAGGGGCGGGCTACGCAGTATTTT
TRBJ1-5	TRBV19	NA	TRBD1	CASRPGQGYQPQHF	TGTGCCAGTAGGCCGGGACAGGGTTATCAGCCCCAGCATTTT
TRBJ2-1	TRBV25-1	NA	NA	CASSSYEQFF	TGTGCCAGCAGTTCTTATGAGCAGTTCTTC
TRBJ2-5	TRBV12-3/TRBV12-4	few	TRBD1	CASSPTGGSETQYF	TGTGCCAGCAGTCCGACAGGGGGATCAGAGACCCAGTACTTC
TRBJ2-1	TRBV5-8	few	NA	CASSSSRASSYNEQFF	TGTGCCAGCAGCTCCTCGAGGGCGAGCTCCTACAATGAGCAGTTCTTC
TRBJ2-3	TRBV12-3/TRBV12-4	NA	NA	CVSSLGGSVGATDTQYF	TGTGTCAGCAGTTTAGGGGGTTCGGTGGGGGCAACAGATACGCAGTATTTT
TRBJ2-7	TRBV6-5	few	NA	CASRQDGSSYEQYF	TGTGCCAGCAGACAGGACGGGAGCTCCTACGAGCAGTACTTC
TRBJ2-5	TRBV19	NA	NA	CASGGVRETQYF	TGTGCCAGCGGTGGGGTTAGGGAGACCCAGTACTTC
TRBJ2-1	TRBV13	NA	NA	CASSPGLEQFF	TGTGCCAGCAGCCCGGGGCTAGAGCAGTTCTTC
TRBJ2-7	TRBV5-1	few	NA	CASSSGDSSYEQYF	TGCGCCAGCAGCTCGGGAGACAGTTCCTACGAGCAGTACTTC
TRBJ1-2	TRBV27	NA	NA	CASSLRGANYGYTF	TGTGCCAGCAGTTTGCGAGGAGCTAACTATGGCTACACCTTC
TRBJ2-1	TRBV3-1	few	TRBD1	CASSPGQGTVYEQFF	TGTGCCAGCAGCCCGGGACAGGGGACCGTTTATGAGCAGTTCTTC
TRBJ1-2	TRBV2	NA	NA	CASIEGDGYTF	TGTGCCAGCATCGAGGGAGATGGCTACACCTTC
TRBJ1-5	TRBV18	few	NA	CASSPGLGAQPQHF	TGTGCCAGCTCACCAGGACTAGGGGCTCAGCCCCAGCATTTT
TRBJ1-2	TRBV7-9	NA	NA	CASSVTGRDGYTF	TGTGCCAGCAGCGTAACAGGGAGGGATGGCTACACCTTC
TRBJ2-7	TRBV12-3/TRBV12-4	NA	NA	CASSVGVVAYEQYF	TGTGCCAGCAGTGTAGGGGTGGTAGCGTACGAGCAGTACTTC
TRBJ1-2	TRBV6-2/TRBV6-3	NA	TRBD1	CASSSSLDRGPNYGYTF	TGTGCCAGCAGTTCATCGCTCGACAGGGGTCCCAACTATGGCTACACCTTC
TRBJ2-3	TRBV15	NA	NA	CATSRGRRRGTDTQYF	TGTGCCACCAGTCGCGGTAGGAGAAGGGGCACAGATACGCAGTATTTT
TRBJ2-7	TRBV29-1	many	TRBD1	CSAGDRVSEQYF	TGCAGCGCCGGGGACAGGGTTAGCGAGCAGTACTTC
TRBJ2-5	TRBV7-6	many	NA	CASRSQARGGETQYF	TGTGCCAGCAGATCCCAAGCCAGGGGGGGGGAGACCCAGTACTTC
TRBJ1-1	TRBV5-1	NA	NA	CASSGSGANTEAFF	TGCGCCAGCAGCGGAAGTGGAGCGAACACTGAAGCTTTCTTT
TRBJ2-7	TRBV12-3/TRBV12-4	NA	NA	CASRVVDRMGSSYEQYF	TGTGCCAGCAGGGTGGTGGACAGAATGGGCAGCTCCTACGAGCAGTACTTC
TRBJ2-4	TRBV12-3/TRBV12-4	NA	TRBD1	CASSFTGVTKNIQYF	TGTGCCAGCAGTTTTACAGGGGTGACCAAAAACATTCAGTACTTC
TRBJ1-5	TRBV29-1	few	NA	CSAATAIDQPQHF	TGCAGCGCCGCGACAGCAATCGATCAGCCCCAGCATTTT
TRBJ2-7	TRBV7-2	many	NA	CASSLEAGTPLSYEQYF	TGTGCCAGCAGCTTAGAAGCGGGTACCCCCCTCTCCTACGAGCAGTACTTC
TRBJ2-1	TRBV20-1	NA	TRBD2	CSARDFFSGRTNEQFF	TGCAGTGCTAGAGATTTCTTTAGCGGGAGGACGAATGAGCAGTTCTTC
TRBJ2-3	TRBV2	NA	TRBD2	CATLSGSGTDTQYF	TGTGCCACCCTTAGCGGGAGTGGTACAGATACGCAGTATTTT
TRBJ2-7	TRBV6-2/TRBV6-3	NA	TRBD1	CASSQTGYPYEQYF	TGTGCCAGCAGCCAGACAGGGTACCCCTACGAGCAGTACTTC